The 19 T cell receptor beta chains below all came from one sample that was sequenced in a study of glioma-infiltrating T cells. The iRepertoire nested amplicon-rescue multiplex PCR amplified TCR alpha and beta CDR3s from RNA. TCRdb reanalysed the multiplex PCR reads using MiXCR and keeps one entry per CDR3 protein. The sample includes about 130,000 distinct CDR3 sequences, about 22% of them seen just once. The sample comprised glioma tissue, nonneoplastic brain tissue, or PBMCs (not recorded which). These TCRs come from a human donor with low-grade glioma or glioblastoma, undergoing nonglioma brain surgery, or in good health (not recorded which).

The CDR3 region has the DNA TGTGCCAGCAGCGGAGGATGGGTTGGGTCTGAAAATGAGCAGTTCTTC. Residues: CASSGGWVGSENEQFF. The chain links TRBV7-3 to TRBJ2-1, with TRBD2 as a possible D gene (5 bases). The CDR3 loop spans 16 amino acids. Germline assignment: CDR1 SGHTA and CDR2 FQGTGA. V was clipped by 5 bases and J by 7 bases, with 21 bases between them. Variable domain in full (rest from reference TRBV7-3 and TRBJ2-1): GAGVSQTPSNKVTEKGKYVELRCDPISGHTALYWYRQSLGQGPEFLIYFQGTGAADDSGLPNDRFFAVRPEGSVSTLKIQRTERGDSAVYLCASSGGWVGSENEQFFGPGTRLTVL.

In its sample, this clonotype was seen many times. This sequence joins TRBV27 and TRBJ1-5, with no clear D. The CDR3 has 15 residues. Germline values: CDR1 MNHEY, CDR2 SMNVEV (reference sequence). V lost 4 bases, J lost 4 bases, and 14 bases lay in between. CDR3 loop: CASSSLPPGNQPQHF. The CDR3 bases are TGTGCCAGCAGTTCCCTCCCTCCCGGGAATCAGCCCCAGCATTTT.

There are many counts of this clonotype. The CDR3 region has the DNA TGTGCCAGCACGGACCCCCGCTCCTACAATGAGCAGTTCTTC. Translation gives CASTDPRSYNEQFF. The chain uses TRBV28 and TRBJ2-1; D remains unclear. V was trimmed by 7 bases and J by 0 bases, leaving 10 bases between them. The CDR3 consists of 14 residues. Germline V CDR1 and CDR2: MDHEN, SYDVKM.

This clonotype occurred a few times. The chain combines TRBV6-2 or TRBV6-3 with TRBJ2-1; 7 positions match TRBD2. This CDR3 spans 15 amino acids. The J segment lost 2 bases and the V segment lost 6 bases, leaving 7 bases of the junction unmatched. Germline values: CDR1 MNHEY, CDR2 SVGEGT. This CDR3 reads CASSPGLLTYNEQFF. The CDR3 DNA reads TGTGCCAGCAGCCCGGGACTACTTACCTACAATGAGCAGTTCTTC.

About this clonotype: The junction does not match germline at one end; this may be a read error. This rearrangement joins TRBV6-1 to TRBJ2-5; 8 bases align to TRBD1. The CDR3 length is 13 residues. Germline V CDR1 and CDR2: MNHNS, SASEGT. CDR3: CASTPGGFEIQYF. CDR3 nucleotides: TGTGCCAGCACCCCAGGGGGCTTTGAGATCCAGTACTTC.

This clonotype was seen at least ten times. J is TRBJ1-1 and V is TRBV28, with D uncertain. CDR1 is MDHEN and CDR2 is SYDVKM in the germline V gene. The V end lost 10 bases, the J end lost 1 base, and 10 bases lay between the germline ends. CDR3 size: 12 residues. The CDR3 DNA reads TGTGCCACTTTGAGGGAGAACACTGAAGCTTTCTTT. Translating gives CATLRENTEAFF.

There are a few counts of this clonotype. V usage is TRBV20-1 and J usage is TRBJ1-3; D not resolved. Trimming left V 4 bases short and J 5 bases short, with 9 bases between. Germline assignment: CDR1 DFQATT and CDR2 SNEGSKA (reference sequence). The length of the CDR3 is 12 residues. The CDR3, as DNA: TGCAGTGCTAAGGTTACCAGAAACACCATATATTTT. Translation gives CSAKVTRNTIYF.

V gene TRBV2 combines with J gene TRBJ1-5; D unresolved. CDR1 and CDR2 from the germline V gene are SNHLY and FYNNEI. V gave up 7 bases and J gave up 6 bases, with 19 bases separating them. CDR3 length: 15 residues. The CDR3 is CASTENSPMGQPQHF. The DNA for the CDR3 is TGTGCCAGCACAGAGAACAGCCCAATGGGTCAGCCCCAGCATTTT.

The chain links TRBV5-6 to TRBJ1-1; no definite D call. V dropped 4 bases and J dropped 6 bases, with 13 bases sitting between them. CDR1 and CDR2 (germline): SGHDT, YYEEEE. There are 13 residues in the CDR3. The CDR3 region is CASSLLGMAEAFF. For the CDR3, the DNA is TGTGCCAGCAGCCTCCTGGGGATGGCTGAAGCTTTCTTT.

This clonotype was counted ten times or more. The rearrangement links TRBV15 to TRBJ2-3; D could derive from TRBD1 or TRBD2 (5 bases each). V was clipped by 6 bases and J by 4 bases, with 14 bases between them. The CDR3 totals 14 residues. From germline, CDR1 is LNHNV and CDR2 YYDKDF (reference sequence). The CDR3 DNA reads TGTGCCACCAGTCAGGGACGCCTCGCAGATACGCAGTATTTT. It encodes CATSQGRLADTQYF.

J is TRBJ2-3 and V is TRBV10-3, with 9 bases lining up with TRBD1. The CDR3 sequence is 15 residues long. J gave up 6 bases and V 4 bases, and 8 bases lay outside the gene matches. CDR1 ENHRY and CDR2 SYGVKD come from the germline V gene. The CDR3 loop reads CAISGGTGPSDTQYF. The CDR3 coding sequence is TGTGCCATCAGTGGGGGGACAGGGCCCTCGGATACGCAGTATTTT.

This clonotype was observed a single time. V gene TRBV7-2 combines with J gene TRBJ1-3, with 7 bases identical to TRBD1. J gave up 0 bases and V 5 bases, and 4 bases lay outside the gene matches. CDR1 is SGHTA and CDR2 is FQGNSA in the germline V gene. The CDR3 totals 15 residues. CDR3 loop: CASSGDSSSGNTIYF. For the CDR3, the DNA is TGTGCCAGCAGCGGGGACAGTAGCTCTGGAAACACCATATATTTT. Variable domain in full (rest from reference TRBV7-2 and TRBJ1-3): GAGVSQSPSNKVTEKGKDVELRCDPISGHTALYWYRQSLGQGLEFLIYFQGNSAPDKSGLPSDRFSAERTGGSVSTLTIQRTQQEDSAVYLCASSGDSSSGNTIYFGEGSWLTVV.

This clonotype was seen only a few times. This rearrangement joins TRBV11-1 to TRBJ1-2; D ambiguous. Trimming stripped 2 bases from V and 3 bases from J, with 10 bases between. The CDR3 has 14 amino acids. Germline loops: CDR1 SGHAT, CDR2 FQDESV (reference sequence). CDR3 bases: TGTGCCAGCAGCTTAAAGGGAGCAGACTATGGCTACACCTTC. The encoded protein is CASSLKGADYGYTF.

The V and J genes are TRBV5-4 and TRBJ2-3; no clear D. V was shortened by 0 bases and J by 2 bases, with 10 bases between the two germline ends. CDR3 length: 15 residues. The V gene's germline CDR1 is SGHNT and CDR2 YYREEE (reference sequence). The CDR3 loop is CASSLVTGHTDTQYF. Here the CDR3 DNA reads TGTGCCAGCAGCTTGGTTACCGGGCACACAGATACGCAGTATTTT.

This clonotype was counted many times. The chain has TRBV28 and TRBJ2-7, with D possibly being TRBD2 (5 bases). The germline CDR1 and CDR2 sequences are MDHEN and SYDVKM. The CDR3 extends over 14 amino acids. The V gene lost 1 base and the J gene lost 2 bases, with 9 bases spanning the gap. The DNA for the CDR3 is TGTGCCAGCAGTTTATCAAGGAGGACCTACGAGCAGTACGTC. Translating gives CASSLSRRTYEQYV.

The rearrangement uses TRBV3-1 and TRBJ1-1, with a tentative D call TRBD1 (5 bases). V lost 2 bases and J 4 bases, leaving 11 bases between the germline ends. Germline CDR1 is LGHDT and CDR2 is YNNKEL (reference sequence). The CDR3 totals 14 residues. Here the CDR3 DNA reads TGTGCCAGCAGCCAAAATAGGGGTGGCACTGAAGCTTTCTTT. Amino acids: CASSQNRGGTEAFF.

The chain couples TRBV2 to TRBJ1-2; TRBD1 might be the D (5 bases). Germline values: CDR1 SNHLY, CDR2 FYNNEI. The CDR3 is 14 amino acids. Deletions cut 4 bases from V and 4 bases from J, with 13 bases between. In DNA, the CDR3 is TGTGCCAGCAGTGGTGGGGCTGTATCCTATGGCTACACCTTC. It encodes CASSGGAVSYGYTF.

This clonotype was counted a few times. The chain employs TRBV14 and TRBJ2-1, with 7 bases that match TRBD1. Germline trimming cut 4 bases from V and 8 bases from J; bases unmatched to any gene: 2. CDR1 and CDR2 from the germline V gene are SGHDN and FVKESK. The CDR3 runs 12 residues. CDR3 amino acids: CASSRQGYEQFF. CDR3 DNA: TGTGCCAGCAGCCGACAGGGCTATGAGCAGTTCTTC.

This clonotype was seen at least ten times. The chain is built from TRBV7-2 and TRBJ2-3; TRBD2 matches at 8 bases. The trim removed 1 base at V and 5 bases at J, leaving 8 bases unmatched. CDR3 size: 16 residues. Germline CDR1 SGHTA, CDR2 FQGNSA. The CDR3 loop reads CASSLVAGGALDTQYF. CDR3 in DNA: TGTGCCAGCAGCTTAGTGGCCGGGGGGGCCTTAGATACGCAGTATTTT.